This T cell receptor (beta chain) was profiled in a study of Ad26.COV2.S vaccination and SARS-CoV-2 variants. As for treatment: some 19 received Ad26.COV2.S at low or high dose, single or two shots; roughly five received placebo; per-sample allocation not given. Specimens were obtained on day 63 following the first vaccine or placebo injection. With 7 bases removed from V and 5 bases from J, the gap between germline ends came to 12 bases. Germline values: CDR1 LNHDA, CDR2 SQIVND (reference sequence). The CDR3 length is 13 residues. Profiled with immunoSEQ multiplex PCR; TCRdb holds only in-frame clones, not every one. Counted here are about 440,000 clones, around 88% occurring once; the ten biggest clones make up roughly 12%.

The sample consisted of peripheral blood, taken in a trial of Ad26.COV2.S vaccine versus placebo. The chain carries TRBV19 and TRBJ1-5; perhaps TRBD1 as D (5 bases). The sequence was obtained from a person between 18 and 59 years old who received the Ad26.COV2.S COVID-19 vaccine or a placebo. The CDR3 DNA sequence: TGTGCCAGTAATGAGGGGCTTCATCAGCCCCAGCATTTT. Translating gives CASNEGLHQPQHF.